This T cell receptor beta chain was observed in a study of CXCR3-negative and CXCR3-positive naive CD8 T cells. The germline CDR1 and CDR2 sequences are DFQATT and SNEGSKA (reference sequence). The CDR3 covers 11 residues. Study-wide results and caveats: CXCR3-negative and CXCR3-positive naive cells shared comparable TRBV-TRBJ usage, but memory cells did not.

The authors prepared UMI-labeled TRB cDNA libraries by 5' RACE. Reprocessing the 5' RACE reads, TCRdb reports a single entry for every CDR3 protein and omits DNA. Recorded for this sample: around 92,000 distinct CDR3 sequences. In the case of this clonotype: Its specificity is unknown.

The receptor's source is a human donor in good health. Some clones in this sample may be carry-over from other donors' samples. The gene calls are TRBV20-1 and TRBJ2-5. Specimen: naive CXCR3- CD8+ T cells from blood. Subset specified: CD45RO-CCR7+CD27+CD95- naive CD8+ T cells lacking CXCR3 (TNR3-). CDR3 protein: CSVREGETQYF.